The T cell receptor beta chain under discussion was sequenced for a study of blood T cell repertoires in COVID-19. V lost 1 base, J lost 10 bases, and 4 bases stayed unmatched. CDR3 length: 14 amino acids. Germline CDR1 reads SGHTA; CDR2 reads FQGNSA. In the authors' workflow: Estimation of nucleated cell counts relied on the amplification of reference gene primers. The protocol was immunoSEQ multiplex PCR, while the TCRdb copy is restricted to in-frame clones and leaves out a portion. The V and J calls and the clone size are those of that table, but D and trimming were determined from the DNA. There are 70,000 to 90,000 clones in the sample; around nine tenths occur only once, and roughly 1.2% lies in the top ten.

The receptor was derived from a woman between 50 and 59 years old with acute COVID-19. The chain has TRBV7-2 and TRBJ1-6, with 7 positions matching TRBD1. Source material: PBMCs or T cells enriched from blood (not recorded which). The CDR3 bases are TGTGCCAGCAGCTTAGTAACAGGGGCCTCACCCCTCCACTTT. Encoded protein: CASSLVTGASPLHF.